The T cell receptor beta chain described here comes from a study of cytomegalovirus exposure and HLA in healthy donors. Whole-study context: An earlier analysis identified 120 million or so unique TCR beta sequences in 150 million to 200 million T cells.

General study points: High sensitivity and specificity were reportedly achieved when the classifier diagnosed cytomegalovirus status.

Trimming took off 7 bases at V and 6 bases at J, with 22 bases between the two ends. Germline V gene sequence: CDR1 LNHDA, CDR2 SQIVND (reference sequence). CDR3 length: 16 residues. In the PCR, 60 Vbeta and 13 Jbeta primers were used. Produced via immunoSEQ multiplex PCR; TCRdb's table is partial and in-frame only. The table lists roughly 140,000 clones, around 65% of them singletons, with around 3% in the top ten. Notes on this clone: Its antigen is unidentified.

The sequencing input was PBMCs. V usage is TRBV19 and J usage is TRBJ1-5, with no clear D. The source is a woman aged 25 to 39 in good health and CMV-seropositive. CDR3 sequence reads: CASNVRGIGYTQPQHF. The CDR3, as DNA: TGTGCCAGTAATGTTCGGGGAATTGGTTATACTCAGCCCCAGCATTTT.